The rows below give T cell receptor beta chains drawn from one sample of a study of control samples from healthy donors and cancer patients. The assay was immunoSEQ multiplex PCR, and TCRdb's table has in-frame clones only and misses some. In the table there are approximately 70,000 clones, nearly 85% of which are singletons. The sample taken for sequencing was blood. These receptors all stem from a man aged 55 to 70 in good health. CDR3s leave out the opening cysteine and the closing phenylalanine or tryptophan. Not all rows give a size; the values are once, few, many and, for expanded clones, a class.

v_gene: TRBV18
j_gene: TRBJ2-3
len: 13
abundance: .
CDR3aa: ASSPLGQGRDTQY

v_gene: TRBV4-2
j_gene: TRBJ2-7
len: 13
abundance: .
CDR3aa: ASSQGAGLPYEQY

v_gene: TRBV3-1/TRBV3-2
j_gene: TRBJ2-4
len: 13
abundance: .
CDR3aa: ASSPWGGSGGIQY

v_gene: TRBV6-2/TRBV6-3
j_gene: TRBJ1-5
len: 15
abundance: .
CDR3aa: ASSYSSGKMGNQPQH

v_gene: TRBV7-3
j_gene: TRBJ2-1
len: 14
abundance: .
CDR3aa: ASSPRTGGGYNEQF

v_gene: TRBV6-5
j_gene: TRBJ1-6
len: 12
abundance: few
CDR3aa: ASSSQGYNSPLH

v_gene: TRBV6-5
j_gene: TRBJ1-5
len: 12
abundance: .
CDR3aa: ASRDKSSNQPQH

v_gene: TRBV4-3
j_gene: TRBJ2-1
len: 15
abundance: .
CDR3aa: ASSQDWSSGSGNEQF

v_gene: TRBV7-7
j_gene: TRBJ2-1
len: 13
abundance: .
CDR3aa: ASSQAGGAFNEQF

v_gene: TRBV18
j_gene: TRBJ2-3
len: 13
abundance: .
CDR3aa: ASSPQPGPWGTQY

v_gene: TRBV19
j_gene: TRBJ2-3
len: 14
abundance: .
CDR3aa: ASSIVIAGVGDTQY

v_gene: TRBV7-9
j_gene: TRBJ2-2
len: 13
abundance: .
CDR3aa: ASSLRSGEAGELF

v_gene: TRBV20-1
j_gene: TRBJ2-1
len: 8
abundance: once
CDR3aa: SAKGVEQF

v_gene: TRBV11-2
j_gene: TRBJ2-5
len: 9
abundance: .
CDR3aa: ASSSQETQY

v_gene: TRBV28
j_gene: TRBJ1-2
len: 14
abundance: .
CDR3aa: ASSFLGTGPNYGYT

v_gene: TRBV6-5
j_gene: TRBJ2-2
len: 12
abundance: few
CDR3aa: ASSSDGNTGELF

v_gene: TRBV6-5
j_gene: TRBJ2-3
len: 13
abundance: once
CDR3aa: ASSYRRTVADTQY

v_gene: TRBV5-4
j_gene: TRBJ2-7
len: 15
abundance: .
CDR3aa: ASSRPGVAGTSYEQY

v_gene: TRBV5-6
j_gene: TRBJ2-3
len: 13
abundance: .
CDR3aa: ASSSGLRGTDTQY

v_gene: TRBV4-2
j_gene: TRBJ1-1
len: 12
abundance: once
CDR3aa: ASSLTLGNTEAF

v_gene: TRBV5-1
j_gene: TRBJ2-5
len: 12
abundance: .
CDR3aa: ASSLWGVGETQY

v_gene: TRBV6-2/TRBV6-3
j_gene: TRBJ2-1
len: 15
abundance: .
CDR3aa: ASSYFLAGGIYNEQF

v_gene: TRBV23-1
j_gene: TRBJ1-6
len: 14
abundance: once
CDR3aa: ASSRETPRGWSPLH

v_gene: TRBV6-1
j_gene: TRBJ2-7
len: 12
abundance: .
CDR3aa: ASSEAGLAYEQY

v_gene: TRBV29-1
j_gene: TRBJ1-4
len: 10
abundance: .
CDR3aa: SAADGNEKLF

v_gene: TRBV7-7
j_gene: TRBJ1-2
len: 15
abundance: .
CDR3aa: ASSWAAGGLANYGYT

v_gene: TRBV7-2
j_gene: TRBJ2-3
len: 10
abundance: .
CDR3aa: ASSPTTDTQY

v_gene: TRBV4-3
j_gene: TRBJ2-3
len: 13
abundance: .
CDR3aa: ASGGTSGSTDTQY

v_gene: TRBV6-2/TRBV6-3
j_gene: TRBJ1-6
len: 18
abundance: once
CDR3aa: ASSYEVGGRRTGNNSPLH

v_gene: TRBV4-2
j_gene: TRBJ2-7
len: 15
abundance: .
CDR3aa: ASSQGVQAGSSYEQY

v_gene: TRBV7-9
j_gene: TRBJ2-1
len: 13
abundance: .
CDR3aa: ASSLDGLAGGEQF

v_gene: TRBV6-5
j_gene: TRBJ2-5
len: 12
abundance: .
CDR3aa: ASSITRTRETQY

v_gene: TRBV6-1
j_gene: TRBJ1-4
len: 14
abundance: many
CDR3aa: ASSEGQGTKHEKLF

v_gene: TRBV4-3
j_gene: TRBJ1-6
len: 16
abundance: .
CDR3aa: ASSQDRPTSSYNSPLH

v_gene: TRBV28
j_gene: TRBJ2-7
len: 13
abundance: .
CDR3aa: ASSLVPGGEYEQY

v_gene: TRBV7-2
j_gene: TRBJ2-5
len: 12
abundance: .
CDR3aa: ASGPGGGKETQY

v_gene: TRBV7-8
j_gene: TRBJ2-7
len: 12
abundance: .
CDR3aa: ASSLRTGSYEQY

v_gene: TRBV5-1
j_gene: TRBJ2-4
len: 13
abundance: .
CDR3aa: ASSLAGGPKNIQY

v_gene: TRBV2
j_gene: TRBJ1-5
len: 10
abundance: .
CDR3aa: ASRENIEPQH

v_gene: TRBV7-2
j_gene: TRBJ2-7
len: 12
abundance: once
CDR3aa: ASRSIGQGYEQY